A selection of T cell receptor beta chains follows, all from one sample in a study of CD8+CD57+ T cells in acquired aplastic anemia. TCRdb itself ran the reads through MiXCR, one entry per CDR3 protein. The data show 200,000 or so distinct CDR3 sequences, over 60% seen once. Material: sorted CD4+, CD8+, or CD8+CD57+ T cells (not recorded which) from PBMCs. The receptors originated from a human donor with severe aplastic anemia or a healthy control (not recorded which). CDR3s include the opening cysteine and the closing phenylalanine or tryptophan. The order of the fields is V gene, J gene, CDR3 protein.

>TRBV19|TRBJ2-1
CASSIGVYEQFF
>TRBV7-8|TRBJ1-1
CASSLGGRDEAFF
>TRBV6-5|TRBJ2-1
CASSFRDSSYNEQFF
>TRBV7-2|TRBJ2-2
CASSSRDTSNTGELFF
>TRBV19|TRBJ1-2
CASATGPYGYTF
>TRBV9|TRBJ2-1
CASSAGFSYNEQFF
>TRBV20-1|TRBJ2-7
CSAGRQGFEQYF
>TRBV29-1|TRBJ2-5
CSFCLEGITTARETQYF
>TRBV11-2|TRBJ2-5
CASSLGQDQETQYF
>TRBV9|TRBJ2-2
CASSLRRVTGELFF
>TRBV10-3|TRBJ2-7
CAWKQGTYEQYF
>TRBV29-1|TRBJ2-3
CSVEEVGAGGADTQYF
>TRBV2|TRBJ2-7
CASSEISGHF
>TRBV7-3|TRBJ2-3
CASSPFNSGGFTDTQYF
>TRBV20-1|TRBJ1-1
CSAPDQGIEAFF
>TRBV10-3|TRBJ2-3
CAISDGSKADTQYF
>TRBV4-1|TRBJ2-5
CASSEDIGRTQYF
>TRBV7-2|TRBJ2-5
CASSQVGETQYF
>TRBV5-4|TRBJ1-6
CASSKQFNSPLHF
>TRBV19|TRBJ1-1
CASSARGVENTEAFF
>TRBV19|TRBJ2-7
CASSIGRGTGAAEQYF
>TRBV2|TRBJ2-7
CASLTGEHYEQYF
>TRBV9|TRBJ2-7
CASSVERETTYEQYF
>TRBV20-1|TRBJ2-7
CSASGRSSYEQYF
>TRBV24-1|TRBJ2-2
CATSAPHADRHTGELFF
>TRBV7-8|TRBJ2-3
CASRRDSTDTQYF
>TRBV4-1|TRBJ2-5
CASSRLARETQYF
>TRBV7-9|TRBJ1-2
CASSSGTGFLNYGYTF
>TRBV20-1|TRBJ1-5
CSARQDRQVHF
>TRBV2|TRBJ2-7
CASTESSYEQYF
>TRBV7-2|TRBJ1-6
CASSLGTGSANPPLHF
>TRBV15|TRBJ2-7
CATSREGQGYEQYF
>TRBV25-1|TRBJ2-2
CATSGLYTGELFF
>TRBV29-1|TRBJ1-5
CSVGSVGLEQPQHF
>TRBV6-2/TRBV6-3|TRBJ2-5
CASSRLLSGHPGETQYF
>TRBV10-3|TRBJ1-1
CAISLGTGATEAFF
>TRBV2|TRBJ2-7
CASSGWTGGAYEQYF
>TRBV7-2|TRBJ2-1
CASSLATGYNEQFF
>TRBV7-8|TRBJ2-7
CASSPGTAIPYEQYF
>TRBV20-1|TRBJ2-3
CSANSGIGADTQYF
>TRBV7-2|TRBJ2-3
CASSPGTSGGVTQYF
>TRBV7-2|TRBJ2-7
CASSLGQVFYEQYF
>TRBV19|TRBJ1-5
CASSIGREANQPQHF
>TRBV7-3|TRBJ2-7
CASSPGTGINEQYF
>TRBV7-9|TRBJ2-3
CAGSSTGLDTDTQYF
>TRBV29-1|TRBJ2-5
CSARLAEAGETQYF
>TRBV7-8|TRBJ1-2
CASSLGTGLGYTF
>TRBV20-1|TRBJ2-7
CSARRDSFSYEQYF
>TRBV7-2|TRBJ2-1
CASSRLAGVPYNEQFF
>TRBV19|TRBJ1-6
CASTDSPNRVVGSPPHF
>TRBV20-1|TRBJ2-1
CSTAGSINEQFF
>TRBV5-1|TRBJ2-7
CASSFWLSSYEQHF
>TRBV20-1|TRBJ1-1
CSAREWGTEAFF
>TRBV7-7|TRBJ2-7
CASSKTQGASYEQYF
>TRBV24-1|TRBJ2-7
CATSAHRGRSSYEQYF
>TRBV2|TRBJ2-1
CASSRGSSYNEQFF
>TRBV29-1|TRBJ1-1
CSDLGQNTEAFF
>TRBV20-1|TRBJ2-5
CSATGQYGEETQYF
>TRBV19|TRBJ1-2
CASSIERWGGYTF